A selection of T cell receptor beta chains follows, all from one sample in a study of shared clonotypes between healthy human individuals. TCRdb's table, derived via immunoSEQ multiplex PCR, lists solely in-frame clones and lacks some. The table has some 740,000 clones, 80% to 95% seen once. The specimen was naive CD8+ T cells sorted from blood. The receptors come from a man aged 30 to 45 in good health. Each CDR3 is given with its conserved first and last residue. D genes are given only for firm matches. A clone size is listed for some rows: how often the clone was seen (once, few, many), or a class if it is expanded.

>TRBV27|TRBJ2-1|TRBD1|-
CASTSQGSHNEQFF
TGTGCCAGCACCTCACAGGGGAGCCACAATGAGCAGTTCTTC
>TRBV2|TRBJ2-5|-|-
CASQARGPYQETQYF
TGTGCCAGCCAAGCACGGGGACCGTACCAAGAGACCCAGTACTTC
>TRBV5-6|TRBJ2-5|-|-
CASSSWGAGETQYF
TGTGCCAGCAGCTCCTGGGGGGCGGGAGAGACCCAGTACTTC
>TRBV10-3|TRBJ1-5|-|-
CAISEDATQPQHF
TGTGCCATCAGTGAGGATGCTACTCAGCCCCAGCATTTT
>TRBV21-1|TRBJ2-1|-|-
CASSKLVGRASYNEQFF
TGTGCCAGCAGCAAATTGGTCGGGAGGGCCTCCTACAATGAGCAGTTCTTC
>TRBV5-1|TRBJ2-7|-|-
CASSLGQGSYEQYF
TGCGCCAGCAGCTTGGGACAAGGCTCCTACGAGCAGTACTTC
>TRBV11-2|TRBJ2-7|-|-
CASSPRTAFSYEQYF
TGTGCCAGCAGCCCCCGAACAGCCTTCTCCTACGAGCAGTACTTC
>TRBV27|TRBJ1-2|-|-
CASSRGNRDGYTF
TGTGCCAGCAGTCGGGGGAACAGGGACGGCTACACCTTC
>TRBV5-5|TRBJ1-1|-|-
CASSLPVSSEAFF
TGTGCCAGCAGCCTCCCGGTATCTTCTGAAGCTTTCTTT
>TRBV7-8|TRBJ2-1|-|-
CASSFVVGGSEQFF
TGTGCCAGCAGCTTTGTGGTCGGAGGCAGTGAGCAGTTCTTC
>TRBV7-9|TRBJ2-3|TRBD2|-
CASSPIIASGRMSDTQYF
TGTGCCAGCAGCCCGATCATCGCTAGCGGGAGAATGTCAGATACGCAGTATTTT
>TRBV7-2|TRBJ1-1|-|-
CASSHYGGTTEAFF
TGTGCCAGCAGCCACTATGGAGGCACTACTGAAGCTTTCTTT
>TRBV19|TRBJ2-1|TRBD2|-
CASSTIGGSHNEQFF
TGTGCCAGTAGTACAATCGGGGGGTCGCACAATGAGCAGTTCTTC
>TRBV9|TRBJ2-1|-|-
CASSVGRDNNEQFF
TGTGCCAGCAGCGTCGGCAGGGATAACAATGAGCAGTTCTTC
>TRBV5-1|TRBJ2-7|-|-
CASSLGSEEQYF
TGCGCCAGCAGCTTGGGGTCAGAGGAGCAGTACTTC
>TRBV9|TRBJ1-2|TRBD1|-
CASSGTVQGAYGYTF
TGTGCCAGCAGCGGAACAGTACAGGGGGCCTATGGCTACACCTTC
>TRBV27|TRBJ2-3|TRBD2|-
CASSTLGTSGPTDTQYF
TGTGCCAGCAGTACGCTTGGGACTAGCGGGCCCACAGATACGCAGTATTTT
>TRBV4-1|TRBJ2-7|-|-
CASSQTAGRIHEQYF
TGCGCCAGCAGCCAAACGGCAGGGAGAATCCACGAGCAGTACTTC
>TRBV27|TRBJ2-1|TRBD2|-
CASSLLGGRAVNEQFF
TGTGCCAGCAGTCTACTGGGCGGGAGGGCCGTCAATGAGCAGTTCTTC
>TRBV6-5|TRBJ2-5|TRBD1|-
CASSDGTAQETQYF
TGTGCCAGCAGTGACGGGACAGCACAAGAGACCCAGTACTTC
>TRBV27|TRBJ2-3|-|-
CASSFGGEVVTQYF
TGTGCCAGCAGTTTCGGAGGGGAGGTAGTTACGCAGTATTTT
>TRBV10-3|TRBJ2-1|TRBD2|-
CAISEVQGLAGEGQFF
TGTGCCATCAGTGAGGTTCAAGGACTAGCGGGTGAAGGGCAGTTCTTC
>TRBV4-1|TRBJ2-1|-|-
CASSQDGGASYNEQFF
TGCGCCAGCAGCCAAGATGGCGGGGCTTCCTACAATGAGCAGTTCTTC
>TRBV5-5|TRBJ1-2|-|-
CASSDDLSGDYGYTF
TGTGCCAGCAGCGACGACCTCTCTGGTGACTATGGCTACACCTTC
>TRBV28|TRBJ1-1|TRBD1|few
CASAGQGLNTEAFF
TGTGCCAGCGCCGGACAGGGCTTGAACACTGAAGCTTTCTTT
>TRBV6-1|TRBJ1-3|TRBD1|-
CASRRGTGSGNTIYF
TGTGCCAGCCGACGCGGGACAGGCTCTGGAAACACCATATATTTT
>TRBV27|TRBJ2-7|-|-
CASSFHALQFGEQYF
TGTGCCAGCAGTTTTCATGCGTTACAGTTCGGAGAGCAGTACTTC
>TRBV29-1|TRBJ2-1|TRBD2|-
CSVEGSGREPYNEQFF
TGCAGCGTTGAAGGTAGCGGGAGGGAACCCTACAATGAGCAGTTCTTC
>TRBV5-6|TRBJ2-7|-|-
CASSFLSSGEQYF
TGTGCCAGCAGCTTTTTGTCGAGCGGCGAGCAGTACTTC